This entry lists 5 T cell receptor beta chains sequenced from one sample in a study of blood T cell repertoires in COVID-19. Some clones are missing from TCRdb's copy, which holds only in-frame ones; the method was immunoSEQ multiplex PCR. The repertoire has around 300,000 clones, about nine tenths of them found once; the top ten carry 2.5% to 3.5%. The sample consisted of peripheral blood. The receptors originated from a woman younger than 45 with COVID-19, enrolled during active disease.

The chain uses TRBV7-9 and TRBJ2-7, with TRBD2 identical over 12 bases. Germline-derived CDR1 and CDR2 are SEHNR and FQNEAQ (reference sequence). This CDR3 comprises 18 residues. V shed 1 base, J shed 5 bases, and the junction held 12 bases outside the gene matches. CDR3 region: CASSLVGGLAGSSDEQYF. The CDR3 DNA reads TGTGCCAGCAGCTTAGTAGGGGGACTAGCGGGTTCCTCTGACGAGCAGTACTTC.

As for this clone: The same CDR3 arises from other DNA sequences in this sample as well. V usage is TRBV5-1 and J usage is TRBJ2-7, with TRBD1 matching 9 bases. The V segment lost 4 bases and the J segment 3 bases; nucleotides outside the gene matches: 5. Germline V lookup: CDR1 SGHRS, CDR2 YFSETQ. The CDR3 length is 14 residues. This chain's CDR3 is CASSPGTGSYEQYF. The CDR3 bases are TGCGCCAGCAGCCCCGGGACAGGGAGCTACGAGCAGTACTTC.

This chain connects TRBV5-1 to TRBJ1-1, with TRBD1 identical over 7 bases. The trim removed 3 bases at V and 0 bases at J, leaving 11 bases unmatched. The germline CDR1 and CDR2 sequences are SGHRS and YFSETQ. This CDR3 is 17 amino acids long. CDR3 DNA: TGCGCCAGCAGCTGGGCCCCCCCAGGGGGTCTGAACACTGAAGCTTTCTTT. It is translated as CASSWAPPGGLNTEAFF.

The genes are TRBV6-5 and TRBJ1-5; no firm D call. Per the germline V gene, CDR1 is MNHEY and CDR2 is SVGAGI. Trimming shortened V by 4 bases and J by 5 bases, and 12 bases separated the two germline ends. The CDR3 length is 14 residues. This CDR3 is CASSSGGIYQPQHF. DNA of the CDR3: TGTGCCAGCAGTTCTGGAGGGATTTATCAGCCCCAGCATTTT.

The rearrangement joins TRBV10-3 to TRBJ1-5, with a weak D call TRBD1 (6 bases). V gave up 4 bases and J gave up 0 bases, with 7 bases separating them. The CDR3 contains 14 residues. Looked up from germline, CDR1 is ENHRY and CDR2 is SYGVKD. The CDR3 DNA sequence: TGTGCCATCAGTGTGGACAGTAGCAATCAGCCCCAGCATTTT. Its protein product is CAISVDSSNQPQHF.